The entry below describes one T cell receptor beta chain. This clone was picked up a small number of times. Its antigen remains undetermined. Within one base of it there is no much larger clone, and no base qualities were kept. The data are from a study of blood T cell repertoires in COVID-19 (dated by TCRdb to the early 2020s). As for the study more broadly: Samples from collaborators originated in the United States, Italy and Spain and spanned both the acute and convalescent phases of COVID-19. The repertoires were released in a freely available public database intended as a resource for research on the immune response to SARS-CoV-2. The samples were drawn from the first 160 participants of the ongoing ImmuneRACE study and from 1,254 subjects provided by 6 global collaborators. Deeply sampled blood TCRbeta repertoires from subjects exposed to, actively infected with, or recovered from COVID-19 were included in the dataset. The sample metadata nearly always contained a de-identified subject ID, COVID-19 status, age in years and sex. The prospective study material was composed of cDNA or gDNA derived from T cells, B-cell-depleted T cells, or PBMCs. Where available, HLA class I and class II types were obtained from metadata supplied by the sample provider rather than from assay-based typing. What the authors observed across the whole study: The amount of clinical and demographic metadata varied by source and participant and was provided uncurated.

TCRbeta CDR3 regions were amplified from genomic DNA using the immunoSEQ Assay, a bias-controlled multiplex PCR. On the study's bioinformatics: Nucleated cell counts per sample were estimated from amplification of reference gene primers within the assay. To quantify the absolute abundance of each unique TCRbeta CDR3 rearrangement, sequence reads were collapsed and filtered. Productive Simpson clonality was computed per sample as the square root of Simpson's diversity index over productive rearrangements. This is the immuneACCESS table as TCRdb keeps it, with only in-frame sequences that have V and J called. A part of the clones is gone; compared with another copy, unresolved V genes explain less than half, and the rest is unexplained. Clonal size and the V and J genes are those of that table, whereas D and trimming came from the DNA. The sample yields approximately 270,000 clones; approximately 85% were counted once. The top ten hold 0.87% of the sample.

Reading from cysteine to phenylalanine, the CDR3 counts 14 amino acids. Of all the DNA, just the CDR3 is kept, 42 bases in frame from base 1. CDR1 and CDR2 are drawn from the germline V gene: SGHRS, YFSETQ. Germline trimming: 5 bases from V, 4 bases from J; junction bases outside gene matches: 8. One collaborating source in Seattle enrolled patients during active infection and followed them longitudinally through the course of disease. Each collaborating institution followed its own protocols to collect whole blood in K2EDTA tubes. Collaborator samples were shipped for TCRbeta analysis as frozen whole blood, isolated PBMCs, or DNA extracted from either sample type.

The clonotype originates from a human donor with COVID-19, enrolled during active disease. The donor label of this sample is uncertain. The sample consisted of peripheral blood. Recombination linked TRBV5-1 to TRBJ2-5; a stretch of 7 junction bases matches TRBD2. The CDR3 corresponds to CASSSGGGRETQYF. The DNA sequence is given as TGCGCCAGCAGTTCCGGAGGCGGGAGAGAGACCCAGTACTTC.